These T cell receptor beta chains were read from a single sample in a study of human T cells and chemical hapten exposure. MiXCR was run by TCRdb on the RACE reads, yielding one entry per CDR3 protein. The profile covers fewer than 200,000 distinct CDR3 sequences, with just under 30% appearing a single time and under 3% taken by the ten largest. The sequenced sample was whole blood, obtained in connection with sensitization to the hapten diphenylcyclopropenone (DPC). Every receptor here comes from a woman aged 30 to 39 with alopecia areata. Some clones in this sample may be carry-over from other donors' samples. Both conserved end residues are part of each CDR3. A D gene is named only where the DNA matches it firmly. Only some rows state a clone size, as once, few, many or a class for expanded clones.

j_call,clone_size,d_call,v_call,cdr3_aa,cdr3_nt
TRBJ2-1,NA,NA,TRBV4-3,CASSQGLSRFDEQFF,TGCGCCAGCAGCCAAGGTCTGTCCAGGTTCGATGAGCAGTTCTTC
TRBJ2-5,once,TRBD2,TRBV20-1,CSARTAGGLGAETQYF,TGCAGTGCTAGAACAGCGGGAGGTTTGGGTGCGGAGACCCAGTACTTC
TRBJ2-3,NA,NA,TRBV14,CASSQLLGRGADTQYF,TGTGCCAGCAGCCAATTATTGGGCAGGGGCGCAGATACGCAGTATTTT
TRBJ2-1,few,NA,TRBV7-8,CASSFTRESYNEQFF,TGTGCCAGCAGCTTTACTCGGGAGTCCTACAATGAGCAGTTCTTC
TRBJ2-1,NA,NA,TRBV2,CASKTGGYNEQFF,TGTGCCAGCAAAACGGGCGGTTACAATGAGCAGTTCTTC
TRBJ1-1,few,NA,TRBV6-2/TRBV6-3,CASSYSQLGTEAFF,TGTGCCAGCAGTTACTCGCAATTAGGAACTGAAGCTTTCTTT
TRBJ2-7,NA,TRBD2,TRBV6-6,CASSTSGSYYEQYF,TGTGCCAGCAGTACCAGCGGGAGCTATTACGAGCAGTACTTC
TRBJ1-1,few,TRBD1,TRBV29-1,CSVADRVSSEAFF,TGCAGCGTCGCAGACAGGGTTTCATCTGAAGCTTTCTTT
TRBJ2-4,NA,TRBD1,TRBV6-2/TRBV6-3,CASSLDRGNIQYF,TGTGCCAGCAGCCTGGACAGGGGCAACATTCAGTACTTC
TRBJ1-1,NA,TRBD1,TRBV10-3,CAIKQGGGTEAFF,TGTGCCATCAAGCAGGGGGGGGGCACTGAAGCTTTCTTT
TRBJ2-1,few,NA,TRBV12-3/TRBV12-4,CAISRDSGSPYNEQFF,TGTGCCATTTCTAGGGACTCCGGGTCCCCCTACAATGAGCAGTTCTTC
TRBJ1-6,many,TRBD1,TRBV28,CASSLTGGNSPLHF,TGTGCCAGCAGTTTAACAGGGGGCAATTCACCCCTCCACTTT
TRBJ2-1,few,NA,TRBV5-1,CASGLTGNSYNEQFF,TGCGCCAGCGGCCTCACGGGAAACTCCTACAATGAGCAGTTCTTC
TRBJ2-5,few,TRBD1,TRBV27,CASSGQGQETQYF,TGTGCCAGCAGTGGACAGGGCCAAGAGACCCAGTACTTC
TRBJ2-7,NA,NA,TRBV20-1,CSARTRRDYEQYF,TGCAGTGCTAGGACCCGTCGAGACTACGAGCAGTACTTC
TRBJ1-1,few,NA,TRBV20-1,CSAIPGANEAFF,TGCAGTGCCATCCCCGGGGCCAACGAAGCTTTCTTT
TRBJ2-1,few,TRBD2,TRBV4-1,CASSQVGTSKDNEQFF,TGCGCCAGCAGCCAAGTAGGGACTAGCAAAGACAATGAGCAGTTCTTC
TRBJ1-3,NA,NA,TRBV6-9,CASSYWASDTSGNTIYF,TGTGCCAGCAGTTATTGGGCCTCGGACACCTCTGGAAACACCATATATTTT
TRBJ2-7,few,NA,TRBV12-2,CASRHSGRVSYEQYF,TGTGCAAGTCGCCATTCGGGAAGGGTCTCCTACGAGCAGTACTTC
TRBJ2-5,NA,TRBD2,TRBV4-2,CASSPRAGGAETQYF,TGTGCCAGCAGCCCTCGAGCGGGAGGGGCCGAGACCCAGTACTTC
TRBJ2-3,few,NA,TRBV20-1,CSASIGDIRLGDTQYF,TGCAGTGCTAGTATAGGAGACATTAGACTAGGGGATACGCAGTATTTT
TRBJ1-2,NA,TRBD1,TRBV29-1,CSVERTGGYGYTF,TGCAGCGTTGAAAGGACAGGGGGGTATGGCTACACCTTC
TRBJ2-4,few,NA,TRBV29-1,CSLKPVAGTDKNIQYF,TGCAGCCTCAAACCGGTGGCCGGGACTGACAAAAACATTCAGTACTTC
TRBJ2-5,few,TRBD2,TRBV10-3,CAISDRSGRGQETQYF,TGTGCCATCAGTGATCGGAGCGGGAGAGGCCAAGAGACCCAGTACTTC
TRBJ2-3,NA,NA,TRBV5-1,CATRPEPSTDTQYF,TGCGCCACCCGACCAGAGCCCAGCACAGATACGCAGTATTTT
TRBJ2-4,NA,TRBD1,TRBV23-1,CASSEGQGALAKNIQYF,TGCGCCAGCAGTGAGGGACAGGGGGCCCTAGCCAAAAACATTCAGTACTTC
TRBJ2-1,NA,NA,TRBV20-1,CSAPGRGGSSEQFF,TGCAGTGCTCCCGGACGAGGAGGGAGTAGTGAGCAGTTCTTC
TRBJ2-1,NA,TRBD2,TRBV27,CASSQPGLAGGGQFF,TGTGCCAGCAGCCAGCCCGGACTAGCGGGGGGGGGGCAGTTCTTC
TRBJ2-4,NA,NA,TRBV28,CASSFLELQAIQYF,TGTGCCAGCAGTTTCCTAGAATTACAGGCTATTCAGTACTTC
TRBJ2-5,few,NA,TRBV14,CASSQAVETQYF,TGTGCCAGCAGCCAAGCGGTAGAGACCCAGTACTTC
TRBJ2-1,many,NA,TRBV2,CASSERRLARGEQFF,TGTGCCAGCAGTGAACGTCGCCTAGCGAGGGGTGAGCAGTTCTTC
TRBJ2-1,few,NA,TRBV5-5,CASSLPGDNEQFF,TGTGCCAGCAGCCTGCCGGGGGACAATGAGCAGTTCTTC
TRBJ2-1,NA,NA,TRBV30,CAWNAQGLSYNEQFF,TGTGCCTGGAACGCCCAGGGGCTCTCCTACAATGAGCAGTTCTTC
TRBJ2-7,NA,NA,TRBV4-1,CASSQGWAYEQYF,TGCGCCAGCAGCCAGGGTTGGGCCTACGAGCAGTACTTC
TRBJ2-2,many,NA,TRBV27,CASSWGRSRGELFF,TGTGCCAGCAGCTGGGGAAGGAGCCGTGGGGAGCTGTTTTTT